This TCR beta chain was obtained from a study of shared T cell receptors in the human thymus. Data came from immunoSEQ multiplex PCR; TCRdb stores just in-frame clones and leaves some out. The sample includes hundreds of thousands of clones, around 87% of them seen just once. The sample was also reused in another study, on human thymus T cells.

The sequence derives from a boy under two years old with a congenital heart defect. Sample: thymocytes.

The CDR3 sequence: CASSFLSGRTYNEQFF. The CDR3 coding sequence is TGTGCCAGCAGTTTCCTCAGCGGGAGAACTTACAATGAGCAGTTCTTC. V and J are TRBV28 and TRBJ2-1; 8 nucleotides line up with TRBD2. V trimming: 3 bases; J trimming: 4 bases; junction bases outside the gene matches: 8. Germline V gene data show CDR1 as MDHEN and CDR2 as SYDVKM. This CDR3 is 16 amino acids long.